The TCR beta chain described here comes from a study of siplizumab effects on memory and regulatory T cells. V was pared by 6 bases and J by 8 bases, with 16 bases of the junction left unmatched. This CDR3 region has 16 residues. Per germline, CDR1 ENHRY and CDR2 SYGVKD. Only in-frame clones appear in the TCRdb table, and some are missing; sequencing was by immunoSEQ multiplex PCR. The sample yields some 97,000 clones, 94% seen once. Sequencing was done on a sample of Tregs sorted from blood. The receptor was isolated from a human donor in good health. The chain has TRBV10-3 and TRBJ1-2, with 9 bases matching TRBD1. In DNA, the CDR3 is TGTGCCATCAGCACTGGACAGGGGTTGGGACCTGGAGGCTACACCTTC. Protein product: CAISTGQGLGPGGYTF.